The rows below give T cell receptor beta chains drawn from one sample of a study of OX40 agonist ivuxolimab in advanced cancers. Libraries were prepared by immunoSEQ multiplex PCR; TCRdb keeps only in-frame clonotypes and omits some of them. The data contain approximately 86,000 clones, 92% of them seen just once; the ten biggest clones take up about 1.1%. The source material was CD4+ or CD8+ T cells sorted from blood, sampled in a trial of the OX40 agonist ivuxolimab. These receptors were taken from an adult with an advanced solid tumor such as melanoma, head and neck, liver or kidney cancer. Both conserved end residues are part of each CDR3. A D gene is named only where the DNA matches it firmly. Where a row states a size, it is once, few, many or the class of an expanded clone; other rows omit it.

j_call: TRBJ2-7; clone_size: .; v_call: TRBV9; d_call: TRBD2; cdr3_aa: CASSPTGGSAYEQYF; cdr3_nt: TGTGCCAGCAGCCCTACGGGAGGGAGCGCGTACGAGCAGTACTTC
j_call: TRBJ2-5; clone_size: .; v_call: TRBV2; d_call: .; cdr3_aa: CASKARTGETQYF; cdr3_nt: TGTGCCAGCAAGGCCAGGACTGGGGAGACCCAGTACTTC
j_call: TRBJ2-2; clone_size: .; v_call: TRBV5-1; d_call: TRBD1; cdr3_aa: CASSLGQGAVAGELFF; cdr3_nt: TGCGCCAGCAGCTTGGGACAGGGGGCGGTAGCCGGGGAGCTGTTTTTT
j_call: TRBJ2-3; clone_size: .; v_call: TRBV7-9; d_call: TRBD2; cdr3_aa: CASSLRGGSGTDTQYF; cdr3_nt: TGTGCCAGCAGCTTGCGGGGCGGGAGCGGCACAGATACGCAGTATTTT
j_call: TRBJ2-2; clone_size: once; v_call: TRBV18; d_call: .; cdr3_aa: CASSPPNRDTGELFF; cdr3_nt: TGTGCCAGCTCACCACCAAACAGAGACACCGGGGAGCTGTTTTTT
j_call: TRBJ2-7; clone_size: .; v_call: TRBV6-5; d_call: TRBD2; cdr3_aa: CASSSRTSRAYEQYF; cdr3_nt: TGTGCCAGCAGTTCCCGGACTAGCAGGGCATACGAGCAGTACTTC
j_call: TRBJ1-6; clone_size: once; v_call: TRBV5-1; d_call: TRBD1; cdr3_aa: CASSLALQGANSPLHF; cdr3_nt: TGCGCCAGCAGCTTGGCCCTACAGGGGGCCAATTCACCCCTCCACTTT
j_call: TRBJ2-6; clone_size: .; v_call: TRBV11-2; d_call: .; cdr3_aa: CASSFRGGGLSSGANVLTF; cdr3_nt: TGTGCCAGCAGCTTCCGAGGGGGTGGCCTGAGCTCCGGGGCCAACGTCCTGACTTTC
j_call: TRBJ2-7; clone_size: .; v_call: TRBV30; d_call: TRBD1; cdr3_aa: CAWSVTQGASGEQYF; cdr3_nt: TGTGCCTGGAGCGTGACGCAGGGGGCCTCGGGAGAGCAGTACTTC
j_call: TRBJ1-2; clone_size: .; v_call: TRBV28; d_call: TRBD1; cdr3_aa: CATTGTGGDYGYTF; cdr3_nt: TGTGCCACAACCGGGACAGGGGGCGACTATGGCTACACCTTC
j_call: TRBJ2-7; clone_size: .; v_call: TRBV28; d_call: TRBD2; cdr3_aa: CASSPRTSGRLARSYEQYF; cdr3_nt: TGTGCCAGCAGTCCAAGGACTAGCGGGAGATTAGCCCGCTCCTACGAGCAGTACTTC
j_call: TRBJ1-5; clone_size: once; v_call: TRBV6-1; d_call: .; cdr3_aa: CASSEHRASNQPQHF; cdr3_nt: TGTGCCAGCAGTGAACACAGAGCGTCCAATCAGCCCCAGCATTTT
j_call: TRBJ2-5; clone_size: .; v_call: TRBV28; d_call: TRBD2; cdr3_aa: CASSPQGLAGGRGETQYF; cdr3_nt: TGTGCCAGCTCACCCCAGGGGCTAGCGGGAGGACGAGGGGAGACCCAGTACTTC
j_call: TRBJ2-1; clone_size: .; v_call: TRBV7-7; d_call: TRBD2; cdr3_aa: CASSPGLANNEQFF; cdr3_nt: TGTGCTAGCAGCCCTGGACTAGCTAACAATGAGCAGTTCTTC
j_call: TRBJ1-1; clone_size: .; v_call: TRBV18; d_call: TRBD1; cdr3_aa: CASSGTGMNTEAFF; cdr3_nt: TGTGCCAGCTCCGGGACAGGCATGAACACTGAAGCTTTCTTT
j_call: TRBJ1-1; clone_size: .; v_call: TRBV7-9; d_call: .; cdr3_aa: CASRPNLNTEAFF; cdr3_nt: TGTGCCAGCAGGCCCAATTTGAACACTGAAGCTTTCTTT
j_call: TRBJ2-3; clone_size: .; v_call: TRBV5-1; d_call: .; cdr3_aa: CASSLVGQPANTQYF; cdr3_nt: TGCGCCAGCAGCCTGGTGGGGCAGCCCGCAAATACGCAGTATTTT
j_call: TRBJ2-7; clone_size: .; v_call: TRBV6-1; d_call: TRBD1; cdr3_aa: CASQSGTGYEQYF; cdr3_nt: TGTGCCAGCCAATCCGGGACAGGGTACGAGCAGTACTTC
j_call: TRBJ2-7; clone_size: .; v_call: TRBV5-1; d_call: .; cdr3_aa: CASSLVRLGTLTYEQYF; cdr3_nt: TGCGCCAGCAGCTTGGTGCGTCTGGGGACACTAACCTACGAGCAGTACTTC
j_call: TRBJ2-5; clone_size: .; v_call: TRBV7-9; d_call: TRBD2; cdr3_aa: CASSRGGGSPPETQYF; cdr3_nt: TGTGCCAGCAGCCGAGGCGGCGGGAGCCCCCCAGAGACCCAGTACTTC
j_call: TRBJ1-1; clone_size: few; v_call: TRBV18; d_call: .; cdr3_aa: CASSDYSAEAFF; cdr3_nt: TGTGCCAGCTCGGACTATAGTGCTGAAGCTTTCTTT
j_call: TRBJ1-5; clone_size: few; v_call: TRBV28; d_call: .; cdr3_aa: CASSPPQGTQPQHF; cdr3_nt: TGTGCCAGCAGTCCACCCCAGGGGACTCAGCCCCAGCATTTT
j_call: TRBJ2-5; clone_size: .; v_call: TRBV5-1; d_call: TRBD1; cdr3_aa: CASSPGQVEETQYF; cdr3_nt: TGCGCCAGCAGCCCCGGACAGGTTGAAGAGACCCAGTACTTC
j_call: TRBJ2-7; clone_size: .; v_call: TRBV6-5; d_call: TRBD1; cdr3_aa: CASSYSYRGHEQYF; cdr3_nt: TGTGCCAGCAGTTACTCTTACAGGGGCCACGAGCAGTACTTC
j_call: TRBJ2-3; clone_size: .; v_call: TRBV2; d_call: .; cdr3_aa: CASQRDTQYF; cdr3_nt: TGTGCCAGCCAGAGAGATACGCAGTATTTT
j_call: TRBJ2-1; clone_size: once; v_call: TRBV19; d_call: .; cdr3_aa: CASRAPAGYNEQFF; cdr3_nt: TGTGCCAGTAGGGCCCCCGCAGGGTACAATGAGCAGTTCTTC
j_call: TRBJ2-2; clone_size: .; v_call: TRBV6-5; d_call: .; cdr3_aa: CASSLISRPNTGELFF; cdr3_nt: TGTGCCAGCAGTTTGATCAGTAGACCGAACACCGGGGAGCTGTTTTTT
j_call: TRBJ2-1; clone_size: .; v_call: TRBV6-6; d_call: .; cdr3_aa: CASSYFPRAPGEQFF; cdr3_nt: TGTGCCAGCAGTTACTTCCCCCGAGCCCCCGGAGAGCAGTTCTTC
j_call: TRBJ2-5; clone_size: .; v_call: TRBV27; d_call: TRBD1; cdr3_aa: CASSHPGQFEETQYF; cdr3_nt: TGTGCCAGCAGTCACCCGGGACAGTTCGAAGAGACCCAGTACTTC
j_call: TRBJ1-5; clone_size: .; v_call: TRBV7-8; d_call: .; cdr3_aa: CASSSVGNQPQHF; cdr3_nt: TGTGCCAGCAGCTCGGTAGGCAATCAGCCCCAGCATTTT
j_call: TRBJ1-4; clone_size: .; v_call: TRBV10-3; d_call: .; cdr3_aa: CAISDTGGNEKLFF; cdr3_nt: TGTGCCATCAGTGATACAGGAGGGAATGAAAAACTGTTTTTT
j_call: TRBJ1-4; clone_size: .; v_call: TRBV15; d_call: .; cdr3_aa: CATSKRENEKLFF; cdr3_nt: TGTGCCACCAGCAAAAGAGAGAACGAAAAACTGTTTTTT
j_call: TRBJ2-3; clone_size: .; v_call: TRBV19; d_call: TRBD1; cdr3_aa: CASSTSGTGTDTQYF; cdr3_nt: TGTGCCAGTAGTACCTCCGGGACAGGCACAGATACGCAGTATTTT
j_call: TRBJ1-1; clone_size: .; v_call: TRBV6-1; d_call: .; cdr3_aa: CASSEQQNTEAFF; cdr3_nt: TGTGCCAGCAGTGAACAGCAGAACACTGAAGCTTTCTTT
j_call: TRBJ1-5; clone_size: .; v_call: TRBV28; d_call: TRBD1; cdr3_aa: CASSPPGQGARGQPQHF; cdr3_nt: TGTGCCAGCAGTCCCCCGGGACAGGGGGCTCGTGGGCAGCCCCAGCATTTT
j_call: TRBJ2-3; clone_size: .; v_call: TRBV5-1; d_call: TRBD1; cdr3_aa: CASSLRTGKTDTQYF; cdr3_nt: TGCGCCAGCAGCTTGCGGACAGGGAAGACAGATACGCAGTATTTT
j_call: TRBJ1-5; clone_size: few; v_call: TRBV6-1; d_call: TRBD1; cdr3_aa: CASSDGTAINQPQHF; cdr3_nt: TGTGCCAGCAGTGATGGGACAGCAATCAATCAGCCCCAGCATTTT
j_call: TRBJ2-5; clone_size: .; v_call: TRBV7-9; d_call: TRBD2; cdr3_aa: CASSLGEGVGQETQYF; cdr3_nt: TGTGCCAGCAGCTTAGGGGAGGGAGTTGGACAAGAGACCCAGTACTTC
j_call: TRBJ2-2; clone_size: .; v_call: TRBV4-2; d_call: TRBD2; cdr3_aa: CASSQERTSFTGELFF; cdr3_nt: TGTGCCAGCAGCCAAGAAAGGACTAGCTTCACCGGGGAGCTGTTTTTT
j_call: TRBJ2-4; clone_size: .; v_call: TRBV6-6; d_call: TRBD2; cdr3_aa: CASSYAGENIQYF; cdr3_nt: TGTGCCAGCAGTTACGCGGGGGAAAACATTCAGTACTTC
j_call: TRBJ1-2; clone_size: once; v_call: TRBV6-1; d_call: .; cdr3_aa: CASSVSGYGYTF; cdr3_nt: TGTGCCAGCAGTGTGTCGGGTTATGGCTACACCTTC
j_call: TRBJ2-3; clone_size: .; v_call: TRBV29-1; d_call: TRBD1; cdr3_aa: CSVGTGQTFTDTQYF; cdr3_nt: TGCAGCGTGGGGACGGGACAGACATTCACAGATACGCAGTATTTT
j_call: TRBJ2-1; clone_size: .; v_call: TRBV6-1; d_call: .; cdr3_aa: CASSGPSSNEQFF; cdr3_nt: TGTGCCAGCAGTGGACCCTCCAGCAACGAGCAGTTCTTC
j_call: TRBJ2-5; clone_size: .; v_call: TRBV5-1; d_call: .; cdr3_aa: CASSLARPIPQETQYF; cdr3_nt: TGCGCCAGCAGCTTGGCCCGACCTATACCGCAAGAGACCCAGTACTTC
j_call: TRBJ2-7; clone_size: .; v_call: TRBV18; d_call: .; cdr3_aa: CASSPPSLTYEQYF; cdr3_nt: TGTGCCAGCTCACCCCCCTCATTAACCTACGAGCAGTACTTC
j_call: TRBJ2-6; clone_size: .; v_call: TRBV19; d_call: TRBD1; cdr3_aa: CASTGAGANVLTF; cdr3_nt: TGTGCCAGCACAGGGGCCGGGGCCAACGTCCTGACTTTC
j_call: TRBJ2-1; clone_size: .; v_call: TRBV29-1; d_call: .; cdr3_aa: CSVSPTSYEQFF; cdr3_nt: TGCAGCGTGAGCCCAACTAGCTATGAGCAGTTCTTC
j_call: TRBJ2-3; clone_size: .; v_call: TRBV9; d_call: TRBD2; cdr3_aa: CASSVFGGSRDTQYF; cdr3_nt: TGTGCCAGCAGCGTATTCGGGGGGTCCAGGGATACGCAGTATTTT
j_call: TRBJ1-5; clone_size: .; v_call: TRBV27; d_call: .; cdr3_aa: CASSLRPTLLQPQHF; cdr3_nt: TGTGCCAGCAGTTTAAGGCCGACCCTTTTGCAGCCCCAGCATTTT
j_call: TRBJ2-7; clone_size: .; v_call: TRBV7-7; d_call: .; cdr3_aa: CPSWAGVSYEQYF; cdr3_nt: TGCCCTAGTTGGGCAGGGGTATCCTACGAGCAGTACTTC
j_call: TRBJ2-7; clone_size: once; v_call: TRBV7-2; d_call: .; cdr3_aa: CASSLMSRAKYEQYF; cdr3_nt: TGTGCCAGCAGCTTAATGTCAAGGGCTAAATACGAGCAGTACTTC
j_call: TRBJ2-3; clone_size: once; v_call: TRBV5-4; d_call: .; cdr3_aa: CASSLDRVRQYF; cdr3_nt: TGTGCCAGCAGCTTGGACAGGGTCAGGCAGTATTTT
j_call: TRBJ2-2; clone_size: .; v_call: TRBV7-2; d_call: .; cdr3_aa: CASSQYDTGELFF; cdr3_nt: TGTGCCAGCAGCCAATATGACACCGGGGAGCTGTTTTTT